The 12 T cell receptor beta chains in this list originate from one sample, sequenced in a study of blood T cell repertoires in COVID-19. Clones were sequenced by immunoSEQ multiplex PCR, and TCRdb holds only the in-frame ones, with some missing. The sample carries 60,000 to 80,000 clones, approximately 80% recorded once. The specimen was PBMCs or T cells enriched from blood (not recorded which). The receptors originated from a woman in her thirties or forties with acute COVID-19.

The rearrangement joins TRBV5-1 to TRBJ2-7; tentative D call: TRBD2 (5 bases). Germline-derived CDR1 and CDR2 are SGHRS and YFSETQ. Trimming cost V 4 bases and J 5 bases, with 22 bases left between them. The CDR3 loop spans 16 amino acids. CDR3 nucleotides: TGCGCCAGCAGCCTAGTTGGAGGCCATGCGGCCGACGAGCAGTACTTC. This codes for CASSLVGGHAADEQYF.

This sequence joins TRBV5-1 and TRBJ2-1; D unresolved. CDR1 and CDR2 from the germline V gene are SGHRS and YFSETQ. V lost 4 bases and J lost 2, with 4 bases in between. The CDR3 length is 12 residues. CDR3 DNA sequence: TGCGCCAGCAGCCCCACCTACAATGAGCAGTTCTTC. This codes for CASSPTYNEQFF. The complete variable domain, with remaining parts taken from reference TRBV5-1 and TRBJ2-1, reads KAGVTQTPRYLIKTRGQQVTLSCSPISGHRSVSWYQQTPGQGLQFLFEYFSETQRNKGNFPGRFSGRQFSNSRSEMNVSTLELGDSALYLCASSPTYNEQFFGPGTRLTVL.

The chain joins TRBV5-6 to TRBJ2-7; D call uncertain. The CDR3 has 11 amino acids. The V and J ends lost 1 base and 7 bases respectively, with 6 bases between them. Per germline, CDR1 SGHDT and CDR2 YYEEEE. For the CDR3, the DNA is TGTGCCAGCAGCTTGACTCGGGAGCAGTACTTC. It codes for CASSLTREQYF.

This chain connects TRBV9 to TRBJ2-2; D gene uncertain. Germline loops: CDR1 SGDLS, CDR2 YYNGEE. The CDR3 sequence is 16 residues long. Trimming shortened V by 0 bases and J by 2 bases, and 11 bases separated the two germline ends. Here the CDR3 reads CASSVAATLNTGELFF. CDR3 nucleotides: TGTGCCAGCAGCGTAGCTGCGACATTAAACACCGGGGAGCTGTTTTTT.

This clone was seen only a few times. The chain uses TRBV10-3 and TRBJ1-5, with TRBD1 matching 10 bases. The germline V gene has CDR1 ENHRY and CDR2 SYGVKD. There are 17 residues in the CDR3. The junction had 13 bases not matched to a gene; V was cut back by 6 bases and J by 5 bases. The CDR3 reads CAISARDRGRGHQPQHF. The CDR3, as DNA: TGTGCCATCAGCGCCCGGGACAGGGGACGGGGGCATCAGCCCCAGCATTTT.

V usage is TRBV27 and J usage is TRBJ1-5; 8 nucleotides match TRBD1. The V gene's germline CDR1 is MNHEY and CDR2 SMNVEV (reference sequence). V dropped 3 bases and J dropped 5; count of bases not matched to a gene: 6. This CDR3 is 15 amino acids long. As DNA, the CDR3 is TGTGCCAGCAGTTTCGGACAGGGAAAATATCAGCCCCAGCATTTT. Translating it yields CASSFGQGKYQPQHF.

V usage is TRBV19 and J usage is TRBJ2-7, with 8 bases aligning to TRBD1. Germline-derived CDR1 and CDR2 are LNHDA and SQIVND (reference sequence). J lost 1 base, V lost 3 bases, and 5 bases had no gene match. The CDR3 has 15 amino acids. The CDR3 nucleotides read TGTGCCAGTAGTATGTCAGGGGGCGTTTCCTACGAGCAGTACTTC. Protein product: CASSMSGGVSYEQYF.

V and J are TRBV19 and TRBJ1-5; D gene unclear. CDR1 and CDR2 (germline): LNHDA, SQIVND (reference sequence). There are 17 residues in the CDR3. Trimming cost V 6 bases and J 0 bases, with 18 bases left between them. The CDR3 loop is CASRRAAFGNSNQPQHF. The CDR3 DNA follows: TGTGCCAGTAGGAGGGCGGCGTTCGGAAATAGCAATCAGCCCCAGCATTTT.

This chain joins TRBV10-3 and TRBJ2-1; 15 bases align to TRBD2. J was trimmed by 7 bases and V by 6 bases; bases with no gene match: 7. The CDR3 is made up of 16 amino acids. Germline lookup yields CDR1 ENHRY and CDR2 SYGVKD. DNA for the CDR3: TGTGCCATCAGAGACGGGACTAGCGGGAGGATAAATGAGCAGTTCTTC. Protein product: CAIRDGTSGRINEQFF.

The chain carries TRBV19 and TRBJ1-2, with unresolved D. This CDR3 contains 13 residues. The germline V and J ends were trimmed by 2 bases and 8 bases, with 12 bases remaining between them. Germline CDR1 reads LNHDA; CDR2 reads SQIVND (reference sequence). The CDR3 sequence: CASSILQSGGYTF. CDR3 coding DNA: TGTGCCAGTAGTATACTCCAATCCGGGGGCTACACCTTC.

The gene calls are TRBV2 and TRBJ1-1; D might be TRBD1 (5 bases). Germline values: CDR1 SNHLY, CDR2 FYNNEI. CDR3 length: 14 amino acids. With 3 bases removed from V and 3 bases from J, the gap between germline ends came to 11 bases. CDR3 DNA: TGTGCCAGCAGTGACGCAGGGAGGGACACTGAAGCTTTCTTT. This sequence encodes CASSDAGRDTEAFF.

This clone was counted only a few times. The chain has TRBV19 and TRBJ2-2; TRBD2 might be the D (7 bases). The CDR3 length is 15 residues. Trimming took 5 bases from V and 6 from J, leaving 16 bases between them. Germline lookup yields CDR1 LNHDA and CDR2 SQIVND (reference sequence). The CDR3 here is CASSLQGGYPGELFF. As DNA, the CDR3 is TGTGCCAGTAGTCTACAGGGAGGGTATCCCGGGGAGCTGTTTTTT. Full variable domain (rest looked up from reference TRBV19 and TRBJ2-2): DGGITQSPKYLFRKEGQNVTLSCEQNLNHDAMYWYRQDPGQGLRLIYYSQIVNDFQKGDIAEGYSVSREKKESFPLTVTSAQKNPTAFYLCASSLQGGYPGELFFGEGSRLTVL.